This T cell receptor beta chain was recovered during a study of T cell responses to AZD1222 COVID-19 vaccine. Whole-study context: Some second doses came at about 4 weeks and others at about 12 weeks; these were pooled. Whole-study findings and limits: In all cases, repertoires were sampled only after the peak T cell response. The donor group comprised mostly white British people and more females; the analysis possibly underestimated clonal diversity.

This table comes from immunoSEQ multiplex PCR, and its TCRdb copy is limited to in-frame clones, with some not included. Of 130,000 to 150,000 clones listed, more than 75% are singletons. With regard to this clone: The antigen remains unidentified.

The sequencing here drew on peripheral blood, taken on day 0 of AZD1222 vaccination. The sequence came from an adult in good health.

CDR3: CASSLLAGGRFNEQFF. CDR3 coding DNA: TGTGCCAGCAGTTTACTAGCGGGAGGGAGGTTCAATGAGCAGTTCTTC. The chain has TRBV28 and TRBJ2-1; TRBD2 matches 12 bases. Germline values: CDR1 MDHEN, CDR2 SYDVKM. The CDR3 totals 16 residues. The V segment lost 2 bases and the J segment 6 bases; nucleotides outside the gene matches: 5. The full variable domain, rest sourced from reference TRBV28 and TRBJ2-1, is DVKVTQSSRYLVKRTGEKVFLECVQDMDHENMFWYRQDPGLGLRLIYFSYDVKMKEKGDIPEGYSVSREKKERFSLILESASTNQTSMYLCASSLLAGGRFNEQFFGPGTRLTVL.